Each of the 18 T cell receptor beta chains below was sequenced from the same sample in a study of blood T cell repertoires in COVID-19 (dated by TCRdb to 2018 to 2020). Library preparation employed the immunoSEQ multiplex PCR assay. The table was pulled from immuneACCESS by TCRdb, which kept in-frame rearrangements only. Such tables lose some clones; where checked, under half of the loss comes from unresolved V genes, and the rest has no known cause. The sample table records 400,000 to 450,000 clones; 80% to 90% of these occur just once. Roughly 0.87% of the sample is in the top ten clones. Sequenced material: peripheral blood. The receptors here all came from a man aged 18 to 29 with COVID-19, enrolled during active disease.

V is TRBV5-1 and J is TRBJ2-4; 11 bases are a match to TRBD1. Germline CDR1 is SGHRS and CDR2 is YFSETQ. The CDR3 totals 14 residues. V dropped 4 bases and J dropped 6; count of bases not matched to a gene: 3. CDR3 amino acids: CASSLGQGGNIQYF. DNA of the CDR3: TGCGCCAGCAGCCTGGGACAGGGGGGAAACATTCAGTACTTC.

The chain combines TRBV25-1 with TRBJ2-2; TRBD1 aligns across 9 bases. V dropped 6 bases and J dropped 6; count of bases not matched to a gene: 8. The CDR3 sequence is 15 residues long. Germline assignment: CDR1 MGHDK and CDR2 SYGVNS. Here the CDR3 reads CASRTGTGSAGELFF. The CDR3 DNA follows: TGTGCCAGCAGAACCGGGACAGGGAGTGCCGGGGAGCTGTTTTTT. The complete variable domain, with remaining parts taken from reference TRBV25-1 and TRBJ2-2, reads EADIYQTPRYLVIGTGKKITLECSQTMGHDKMYWYQQDPGMELHLIHYSYGVNSTEKGDLSSESTVSRIRTEHFPLTLESARPSHTSQYLCASRTGTGSAGELFFGEGSRLTVL.

The chain carries TRBV7-9 and TRBJ2-3, with 11 bases that match TRBD2. J lost 4 bases, V lost 1 base, and 10 bases had no gene match. CDR3 length: 18 amino acids. Per the germline V gene, CDR1 is SEHNR and CDR2 is FQNEAQ (reference sequence). The DNA for the CDR3 is TGTGCCAGCAGCTTAGGTCTAGCGGGGGGCCTTTGGGCAGATACGCAGTATTTT. It yields the protein CASSLGLAGGLWADTQYF. Using reference TRBV7-9 and TRBJ2-3 for the parts outside the CDR3, the full variable domain is DTGVSQNPRHKITKRGQNVTFRCDPISEHNRLYWYRQTLGQGPEFLTYFQNEAQLEKSRLLSDRFSAERPKGSFSTLEIQRTEQGDSAMYLCASSLGLAGGLWADTQYFGPGTRLTVL.

The gene calls are TRBV27 and TRBJ1-6; possible D gene TRBD1, 5 bases. From germline, CDR1 is MNHEY and CDR2 SMNVEV (reference sequence). Deletions cut 2 bases from V and 0 bases from J, with 11 bases between. This CDR3 region has 17 residues. CDR3 coding DNA: TGTGCCAGCAGTTTACAGGGTTCGAGCTCCTATAATTCACCCCTCCACTTT. Its translation: CASSLQGSSSYNSPLHF.

The table lists this clone with a count of one. This chain links TRBV7-9 with TRBJ1-5; possible D gene TRBD1, 5 bases. The CDR3 spans 14 residues. The ends were cut back, 2 bases at V and 9 bases at J, with 14 bases in the middle. Germline V gives CDR1 SEHNR, CDR2 FQNEAQ (reference sequence). Here the CDR3 reads CASSLSGSAGPQHF. CDR3 nucleotide sequence: TGTGCCAGCAGCTTATCAGGGTCCGCTGGGCCCCAGCATTTT.

This chain links TRBV7-3 with TRBJ1-1; D is ambiguous. V lost 0 bases, J lost 3 bases, and 8 bases lay in between. The V gene's germline CDR1 is SGHTA and CDR2 FQGTGA. The CDR3 is made up of 14 amino acids. The CDR3 sequence: CASSLTLGDTEAFF. DNA for the CDR3: TGTGCCAGCAGCTTAACTCTGGGAGACACTGAAGCTTTCTTT. Full variable domain (outside the CDR3, taken from reference TRBV7-3 and TRBJ1-1): GAGVSQTPSNKVTEKGKYVELRCDPISGHTALYWYRQSLGQGPEFLIYFQGTGAADDSGLPNDRFFAVRPEGSVSTLKIQRTERGDSAVYLCASSLTLGDTEAFFGQGTRLTVV.

This clone was observed once. This sequence joins TRBV28 and TRBJ2-5; maybe TRBD2 (8 bases). CDR1 is MDHEN, CDR2 SYDVKM, per germline. This CDR3 has 12 amino acids. V shed 10 bases and J shed 6 bases, with 15 bases lying between them. For the CDR3, the DNA is TGTGCCACCCTCGGGAGGGGGCAGACCCAGTACTTC. As protein: CATLGRGQTQYF.

The V and J genes are TRBV11-2 and TRBJ1-1; D is ambiguous. V was cut by 5 bases and J by 0 bases, with 7 bases left in between. Germline V gene sequence: CDR1 SGHAT, CDR2 FQNNGV. The CDR3 length is 13 residues. The CDR3 sequence is CASSAPVNTEAFF. CDR3 nucleotide sequence: TGTGCCAGCAGCGCACCAGTGAACACTGAAGCTTTCTTT.

The genes are TRBV6-6 and TRBJ2-1; 8 bases agree with TRBD2. The CDR3 spans 12 residues. Germline CDR1 MNHNY, CDR2 SVGAGI (reference sequence). The V gene end was trimmed by 7 bases and the J gene end by 8 bases; junction bases not matched to a gene: 4. The chain's CDR3 is CASTHGGDEQFF. The CDR3 nucleotides are TGTGCCAGCACCCACGGGGGGGATGAGCAGTTCTTC.

This chain connects TRBV30 to TRBJ1-1; D remains ambiguous. Looked up from germline, CDR1 is GTSNPN and CDR2 is SVGIG (reference sequence). Between the trimmed V and J ends, which lost 4 bases and 3 bases, there was a span of 6 bases. This CDR3 contains 11 residues. As DNA, the CDR3 is TGTGCCTGGAAAAGAGACACTGAAGCTTTCTTT. Translating it yields CAWKRDTEAFF. The whole variable domain, remainder taken from reference TRBV30 and TRBJ1-1, is SQTIHQWPATLVQPVGSPLSLECTVEGTSNPNLYWYRQAAGRGLQLLFYSVGIGQISSEVPQNLSASRPQDRQFILSSKKLLLSDSGFYLCAWKRDTEAFFGQGTRLTVV.

This chain uses TRBV5-1 with TRBJ2-2; D uncertain. The CDR3 has 12 amino acids. CDR1 and CDR2 from the germline V gene are SGHRS and YFSETQ. Trimming removed 0 bases from V and 7 bases from J, with 4 bases in between. CDR3 nucleotide sequence: TGCGCCAGCAGCTTGGATCTCGGGGAGCTGTTTTTT. The encoded protein is CASSLDLGELFF.

The chain uses TRBV7-2 and TRBJ2-7, with 11 bases lining up with TRBD2. V trimming: 5 bases; J trimming: 6 bases; junction bases outside the gene matches: 6. Per the germline V gene, CDR1 is SGHTA and CDR2 is FQGNSA. CDR3 length equals 14 residues. The CDR3: CASSALAGDGEQYF. The DNA for the CDR3 is TGTGCCAGCAGCGCACTAGCGGGAGATGGCGAGCAGTACTTC. The whole variable domain, remainder taken from reference TRBV7-2 and TRBJ2-7, is GAGVSQSPSNKVTEKGKDVELRCDPISGHTALYWYRQSLGQGLEFLIYFQGNSAPDKSGLPSDRFSAERTGGSVSTLTIQRTQQEDSAVYLCASSALAGDGEQYFGPGTRLTVT.

The gene calls are TRBV5-4 and TRBJ2-2; a possible D gene is TRBD2 (6 bases). This CDR3 has 16 residues. Germline values: CDR1 SGHNT, CDR2 YYREEE (reference sequence). Trimming took off 3 bases at V and 7 bases at J, with 19 bases between the two ends. CDR3: CASSSRTGDSIGELFF. CDR3 bases: TGTGCCAGCAGCTCTCGGACGGGGGATTCCATCGGGGAGCTGTTTTTT.

The chain couples TRBV12-3 or TRBV12-4 to TRBJ1-5; TRBD1 might be the D (5 bases). The CDR3 totals 12 residues. Between the trimmed V and J ends, which lost 6 bases and 7 bases, there was a span of 10 bases. The CDR3 here is CASRGGGQPQHF. For the CDR3, the DNA is TGTGCCAGCAGGGGGGGTGGACAGCCCCAGCATTTT.

The chain joins TRBV5-5 to TRBJ2-6; D remains unclear. The CDR3 length is 14 residues. The germline gives CDR1 SGHKS, CDR2 YYEKEE (reference sequence). Trimming cost V 3 bases and J 1 base, with 5 bases left between them. The CDR3 DNA reads TGTGCCAGCAGCTGGGCGTCTGGGGCCAACGTCCTGACTTTC. Amino acid sequence: CASSWASGANVLTF.

This chain uses TRBV7-2 with TRBJ2-7, with a tentative D call TRBD1 (6 bases). Germline V gene data show CDR1 as SGHTA and CDR2 as FQGNSA. The V end lost 1 base, the J end lost 1 base, and 11 bases lay between the germline ends. This CDR3 contains 15 residues. CDR3 sequence reads: CASSLGSGTSYEQYF. The DNA of the CDR3 is TGTGCCAGCAGCTTAGGGTCGGGGACATCCTACGAGCAGTACTTC.

The rearrangement joins TRBV28 to TRBJ2-2; D is perhaps TRBD1 (6 bases). V shed 2 bases and J shed 1 base, with 14 bases lying between them. This CDR3 comprises 17 residues. CDR1 is MDHEN and CDR2 is SYDVKM in the germline V gene. Here the CDR3 reads CASSLAYRDRNTGELFF. The CDR3 nucleotides read TGTGCCAGCAGTTTAGCCTACAGGGATCGGAACACCGGGGAGCTGTTTTTT.

The rearrangement joins TRBV7-2 to TRBJ2-5; 8 nucleotides agree with TRBD2. Trimming cost V 5 bases and J 2 bases; bases outside gene matches: 7. Germline V lookup: CDR1 SGHTA, CDR2 FQGNSA. The CDR3 consists of 15 residues. The CDR3 is CASSRGVAGQETQYF. The CDR3 region has the DNA TGTGCCAGCAGCCGCGGAGTAGCGGGGCAAGAGACCCAGTACTTC.